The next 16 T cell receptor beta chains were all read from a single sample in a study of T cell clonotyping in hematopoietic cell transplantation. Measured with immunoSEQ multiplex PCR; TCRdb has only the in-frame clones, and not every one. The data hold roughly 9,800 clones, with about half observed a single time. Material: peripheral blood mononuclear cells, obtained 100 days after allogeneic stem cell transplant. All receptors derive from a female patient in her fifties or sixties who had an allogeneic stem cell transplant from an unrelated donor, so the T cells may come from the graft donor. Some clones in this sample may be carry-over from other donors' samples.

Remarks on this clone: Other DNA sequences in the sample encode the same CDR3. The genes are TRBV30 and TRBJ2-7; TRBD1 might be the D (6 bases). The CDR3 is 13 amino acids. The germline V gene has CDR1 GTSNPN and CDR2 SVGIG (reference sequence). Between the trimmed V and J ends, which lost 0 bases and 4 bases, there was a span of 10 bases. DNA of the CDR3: TGTGCCTGGAGTGTCGGCAGGGGTTACGAGCAGTACTTC. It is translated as CAWSVGRGYEQYF. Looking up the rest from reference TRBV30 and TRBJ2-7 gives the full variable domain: SQTIHQWPATLVQPVGSPLSLECTVEGTSNPNLYWYRQAAGRGLQLLFYSVGIGQISSEVPQNLSASRPQDRQFILSSKKLLLSDSGFYLCAWSVGRGYEQYFGPGTRLTVT.

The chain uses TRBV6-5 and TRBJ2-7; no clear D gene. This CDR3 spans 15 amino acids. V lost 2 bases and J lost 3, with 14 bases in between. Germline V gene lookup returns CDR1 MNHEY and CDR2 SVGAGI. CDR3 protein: CASSYDGPPNYEQYF. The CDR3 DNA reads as TGTGCCAGCAGTTACGATGGGCCCCCGAACTACGAGCAGTACTTC.

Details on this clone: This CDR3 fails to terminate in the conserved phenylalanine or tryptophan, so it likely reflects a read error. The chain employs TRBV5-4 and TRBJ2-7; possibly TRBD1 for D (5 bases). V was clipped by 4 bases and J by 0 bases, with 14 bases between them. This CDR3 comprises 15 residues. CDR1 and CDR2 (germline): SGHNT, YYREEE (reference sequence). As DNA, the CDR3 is TGTGCCAGCAGCAGTGACAGTATCAACTCCTACGAGCAGTACCTC. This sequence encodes CASSSDSINSYEQYL.

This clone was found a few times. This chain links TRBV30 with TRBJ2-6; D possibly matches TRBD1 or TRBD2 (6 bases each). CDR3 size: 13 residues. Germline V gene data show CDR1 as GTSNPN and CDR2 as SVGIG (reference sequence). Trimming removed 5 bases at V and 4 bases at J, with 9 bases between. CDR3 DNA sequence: TGTGCCTGGCGGGGGCTCGGGGCCAACGTCCTGACTTTC. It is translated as CAWRGLGANVLTF.

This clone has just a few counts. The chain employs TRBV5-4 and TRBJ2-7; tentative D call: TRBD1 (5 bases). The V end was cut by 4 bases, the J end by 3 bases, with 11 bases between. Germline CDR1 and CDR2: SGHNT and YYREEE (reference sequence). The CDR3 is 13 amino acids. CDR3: CASSPDSDYEQYF. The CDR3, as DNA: TGTGCCAGCAGCCCTGACAGCGACTACGAGCAGTACTTC.

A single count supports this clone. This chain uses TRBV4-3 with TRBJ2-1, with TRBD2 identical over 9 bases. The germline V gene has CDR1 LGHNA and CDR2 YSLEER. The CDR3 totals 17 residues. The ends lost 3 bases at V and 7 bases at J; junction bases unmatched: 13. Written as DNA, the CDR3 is TGCGCCAGCAGCCAGTGGGAGGCGGGAGGGCCTGGAAATGAGCAGTTCTTC. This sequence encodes CASSQWEAGGPGNEQFF.

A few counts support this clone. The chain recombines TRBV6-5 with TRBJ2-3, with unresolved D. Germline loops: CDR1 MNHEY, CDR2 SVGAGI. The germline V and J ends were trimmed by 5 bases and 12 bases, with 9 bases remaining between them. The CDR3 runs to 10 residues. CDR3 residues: CASSHAPQYF. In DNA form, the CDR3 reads TGTGCCAGCAGTCACGCCCCACAGTATTTT.

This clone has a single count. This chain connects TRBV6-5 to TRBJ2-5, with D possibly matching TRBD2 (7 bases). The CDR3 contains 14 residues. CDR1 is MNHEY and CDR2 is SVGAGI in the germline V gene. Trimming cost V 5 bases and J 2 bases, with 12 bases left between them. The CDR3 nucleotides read TGTGCCAGCAGTGGCGGGGGCCCACAAGAGACCCAGTACTTC. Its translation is CASSGGGPQETQYF.

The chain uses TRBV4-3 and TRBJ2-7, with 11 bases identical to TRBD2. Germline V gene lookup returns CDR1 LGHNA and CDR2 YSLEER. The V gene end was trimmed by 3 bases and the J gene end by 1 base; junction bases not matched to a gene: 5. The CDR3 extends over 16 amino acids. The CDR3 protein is CASSQAGTSGSYEQYF. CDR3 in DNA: TGCGCCAGCAGCCAGGCCGGGACTAGCGGTTCCTACGAGCAGTACTTC.

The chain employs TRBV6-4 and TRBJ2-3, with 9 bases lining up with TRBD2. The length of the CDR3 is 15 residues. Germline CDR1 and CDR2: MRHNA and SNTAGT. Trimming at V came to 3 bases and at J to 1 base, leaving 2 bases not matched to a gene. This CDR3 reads CASSEERGGTDTQYF. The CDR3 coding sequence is TGTGCCAGCAGTGAGGAGCGGGGGGGCACAGATACGCAGTATTTT.

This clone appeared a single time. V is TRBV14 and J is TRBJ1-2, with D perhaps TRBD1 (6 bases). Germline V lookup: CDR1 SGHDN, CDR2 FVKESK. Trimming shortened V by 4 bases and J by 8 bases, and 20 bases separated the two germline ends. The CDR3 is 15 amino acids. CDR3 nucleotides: TGTGCCAGCAGCCCAACGCGGGGGGCGCAGGGCGGCTACACCTTC. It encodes CASSPTRGAQGGYTF.

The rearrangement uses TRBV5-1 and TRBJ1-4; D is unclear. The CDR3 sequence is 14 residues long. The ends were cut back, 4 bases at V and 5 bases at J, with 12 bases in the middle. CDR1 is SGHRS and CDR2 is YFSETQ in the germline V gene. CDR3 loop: CASSAFRPNEKLFF. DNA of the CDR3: TGCGCCAGCAGCGCCTTTAGGCCCAATGAAAAACTGTTTTTT. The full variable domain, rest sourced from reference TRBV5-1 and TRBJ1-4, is KAGVTQTPRYLIKTRGQQVTLSCSPISGHRSVSWYQQTPGQGLQFLFEYFSETQRNKGNFPGRFSGRQFSNSRSEMNVSTLELGDSALYLCASSAFRPNEKLFFGSGTQLSVL.

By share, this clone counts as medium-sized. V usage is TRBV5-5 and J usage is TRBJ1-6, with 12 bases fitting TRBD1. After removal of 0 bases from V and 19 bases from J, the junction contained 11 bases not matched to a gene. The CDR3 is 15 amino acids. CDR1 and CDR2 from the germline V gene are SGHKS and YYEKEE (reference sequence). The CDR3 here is CASSLGWDRGRGGHF. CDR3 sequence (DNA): TGTGCCAGCAGCTTGGGATGGGACAGGGGGCGAGGCGGTCACTTT.

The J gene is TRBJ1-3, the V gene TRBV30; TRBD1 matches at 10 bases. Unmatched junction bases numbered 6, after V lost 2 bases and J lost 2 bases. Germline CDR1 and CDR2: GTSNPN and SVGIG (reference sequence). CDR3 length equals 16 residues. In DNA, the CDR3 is TGTGCCTGGAGTCTTAGACAGGGGGCGACTGGAAACACCATATATTTT. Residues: CAWSLRQGATGNTIYF. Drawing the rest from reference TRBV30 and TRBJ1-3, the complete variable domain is SQTIHQWPATLVQPVGSPLSLECTVEGTSNPNLYWYRQAAGRGLQLLFYSVGIGQISSEVPQNLSASRPQDRQFILSSKKLLLSDSGFYLCAWSLRQGATGNTIYFGEGSWLTVV.

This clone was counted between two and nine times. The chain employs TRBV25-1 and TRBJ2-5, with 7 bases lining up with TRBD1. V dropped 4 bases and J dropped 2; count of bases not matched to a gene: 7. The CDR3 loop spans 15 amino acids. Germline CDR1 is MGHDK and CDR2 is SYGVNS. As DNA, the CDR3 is TGTGCCAGCAGTGGCTATGGCAGGGGGCAAGAGACCCAGTACTTC. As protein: CASSGYGRGQETQYF.

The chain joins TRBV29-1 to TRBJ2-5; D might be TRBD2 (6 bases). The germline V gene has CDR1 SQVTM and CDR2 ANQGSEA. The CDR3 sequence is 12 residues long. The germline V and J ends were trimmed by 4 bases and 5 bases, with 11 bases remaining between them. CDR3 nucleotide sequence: TGCAGCGTTGGGAGGGGCAGGGAGACCCAGTACTTC. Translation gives CSVGRGRETQYF.